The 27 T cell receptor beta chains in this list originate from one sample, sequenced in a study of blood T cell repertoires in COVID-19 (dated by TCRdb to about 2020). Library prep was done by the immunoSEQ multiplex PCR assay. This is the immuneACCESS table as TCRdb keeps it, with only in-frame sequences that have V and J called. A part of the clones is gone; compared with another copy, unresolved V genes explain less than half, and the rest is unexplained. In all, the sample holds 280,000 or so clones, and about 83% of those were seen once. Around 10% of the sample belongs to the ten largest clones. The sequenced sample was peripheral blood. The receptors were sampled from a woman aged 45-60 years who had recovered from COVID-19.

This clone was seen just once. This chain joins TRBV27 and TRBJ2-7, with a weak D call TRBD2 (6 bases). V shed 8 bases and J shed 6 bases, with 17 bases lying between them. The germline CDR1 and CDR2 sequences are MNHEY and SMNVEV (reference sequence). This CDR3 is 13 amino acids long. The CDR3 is CASSGTASREQYF. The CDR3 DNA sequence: TGTGCCAGCTCCGGGACTGCATCGCGCGAGCAGTACTTC.

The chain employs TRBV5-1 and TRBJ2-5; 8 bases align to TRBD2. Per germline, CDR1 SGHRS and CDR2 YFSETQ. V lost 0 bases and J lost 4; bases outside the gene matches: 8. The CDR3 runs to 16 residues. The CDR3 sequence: CASSLGPAGASETQYF. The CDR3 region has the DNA TGCGCCAGCAGCTTGGGCCCAGCGGGAGCTTCAGAGACCCAGTACTTC.

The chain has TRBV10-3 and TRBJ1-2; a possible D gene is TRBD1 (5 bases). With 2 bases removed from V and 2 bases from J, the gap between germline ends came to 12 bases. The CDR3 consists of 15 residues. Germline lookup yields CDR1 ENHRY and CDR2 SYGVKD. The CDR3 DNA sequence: TGTGCCATCAGTGAGCTGACAGTGGTAAACTATGGCTACACCTTC. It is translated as CAISELTVVNYGYTF.

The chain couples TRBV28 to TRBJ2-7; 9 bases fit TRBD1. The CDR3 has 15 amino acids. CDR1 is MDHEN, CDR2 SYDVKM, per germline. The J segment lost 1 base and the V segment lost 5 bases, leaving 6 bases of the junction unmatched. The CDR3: CASSPGTGLSYEQYF. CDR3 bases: TGTGCCAGCAGTCCCGGGACAGGGTTATCCTACGAGCAGTACTTC. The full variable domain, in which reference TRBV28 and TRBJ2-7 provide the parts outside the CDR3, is DVKVTQSSRYLVKRTGEKVFLECVQDMDHENMFWYRQDPGLGLRLIYFSYDVKMKEKGDIPEGYSVSREKKERFSLILESASTNQTSMYLCASSPGTGLSYEQYFGPGTRLTVT.

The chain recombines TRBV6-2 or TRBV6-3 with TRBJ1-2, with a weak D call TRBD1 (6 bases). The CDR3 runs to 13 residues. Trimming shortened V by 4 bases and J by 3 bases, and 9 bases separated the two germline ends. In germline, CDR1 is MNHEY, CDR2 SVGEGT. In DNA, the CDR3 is TGTGCCAGCAGTTCCGGGACATACTATGGCTACACCTTC. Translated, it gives CASSSGTYYGYTF.

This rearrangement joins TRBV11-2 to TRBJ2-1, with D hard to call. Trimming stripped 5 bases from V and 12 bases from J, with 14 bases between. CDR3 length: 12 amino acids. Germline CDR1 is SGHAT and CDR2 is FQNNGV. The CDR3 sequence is CASSPVPAWQFF. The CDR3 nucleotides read TGTGCCAGCAGCCCCGTCCCTGCGTGGCAGTTCTTC.

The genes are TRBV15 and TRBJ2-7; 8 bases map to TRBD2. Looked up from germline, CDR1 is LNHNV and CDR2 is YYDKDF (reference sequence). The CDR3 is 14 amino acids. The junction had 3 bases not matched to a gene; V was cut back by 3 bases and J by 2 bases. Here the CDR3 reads CATSSSGLAYEQYF. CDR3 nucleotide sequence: TGTGCCACCAGCAGTTCGGGACTAGCCTACGAGCAGTACTTC.

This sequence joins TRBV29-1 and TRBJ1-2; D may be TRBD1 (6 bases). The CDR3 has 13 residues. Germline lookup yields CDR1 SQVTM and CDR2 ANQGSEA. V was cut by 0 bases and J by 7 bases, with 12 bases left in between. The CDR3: CSVEEGQGIGYTF. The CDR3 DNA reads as TGCAGCGTTGAAGAGGGGCAGGGGATTGGCTACACCTTC.

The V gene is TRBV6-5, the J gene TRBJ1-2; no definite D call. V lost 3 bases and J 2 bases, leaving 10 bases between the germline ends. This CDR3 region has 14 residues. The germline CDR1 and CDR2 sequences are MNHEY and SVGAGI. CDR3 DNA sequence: TGTGCCAGCAGTTATGGGCCCCCGAACTATGGCTACACCTTC. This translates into CASSYGPPNYGYTF.

CDR3 protein: CAISLQGAYEQYF. CDR3 bases: TGTGCCATCAGTTTACAGGGGGCCTACGAGCAGTACTTC. The chain combines TRBV10-3 with TRBJ2-7, with 8 bases identical to TRBD1. The V gene's germline CDR1 is ENHRY and CDR2 SYGVKD. V was clipped by 5 bases and J by 2 bases; unmatched bases: 2. The CDR3 contains 13 residues.

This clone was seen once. The CDR3 DNA reads as TGTGCCAGTAGTATGAGGGATTACGGGGACAGGGAAGCCCGGACGTCTGGGGCCAACGTCCTGACTTTC. The encoded protein is CASSMRDYGDREARTSGANVLTF. The chain is built from TRBV19 and TRBJ2-6, with TRBD1 matching 9 bases. The CDR3 covers 23 residues. Germline lookup yields CDR1 LNHDA and CDR2 SQIVND (reference sequence). V lost 3 bases to trimming and J lost 1 base; unmatched junction nucleotides: 22.

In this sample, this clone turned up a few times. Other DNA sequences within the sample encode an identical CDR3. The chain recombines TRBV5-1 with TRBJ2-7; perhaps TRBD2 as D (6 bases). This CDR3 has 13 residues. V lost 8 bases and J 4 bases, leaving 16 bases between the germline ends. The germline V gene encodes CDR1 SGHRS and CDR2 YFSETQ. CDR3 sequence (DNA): TGCGCCAGTTCCCTTGGAGGGAGGTACGAGCAGTACTTC. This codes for CASSLGGRYEQYF.

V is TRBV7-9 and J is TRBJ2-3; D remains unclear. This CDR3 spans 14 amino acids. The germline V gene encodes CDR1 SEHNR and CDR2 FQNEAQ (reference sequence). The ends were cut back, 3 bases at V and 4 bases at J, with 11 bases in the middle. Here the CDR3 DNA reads TGTGCCAGCAGCTTTTCGCGATCCGCAGATACGCAGTATTTT. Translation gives CASSFSRSADTQYF. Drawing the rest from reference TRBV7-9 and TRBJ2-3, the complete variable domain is DTGVSQNPRHKITKRGQNVTFRCDPISEHNRLYWYRQTLGQGPEFLTYFQNEAQLEKSRLLSDRFSAERPKGSFSTLEIQRTEQGDSAMYLCASSFSRSADTQYFGPGTRLTVL.

The CDR3: CASSIVPGLAKNIQYF. The CDR3 DNA is TGTGCCAGTAGTATAGTACCAGGGTTAGCCAAAAACATTCAGTACTTC. The chain employs TRBV19 and TRBJ2-4; tentative D call: TRBD1 (5 bases). CDR3 length equals 16 residues. Germline V gene sequence: CDR1 LNHDA, CDR2 SQIVND (reference sequence). V gave up 1 base and J gave up 0 bases, with 10 bases separating them.

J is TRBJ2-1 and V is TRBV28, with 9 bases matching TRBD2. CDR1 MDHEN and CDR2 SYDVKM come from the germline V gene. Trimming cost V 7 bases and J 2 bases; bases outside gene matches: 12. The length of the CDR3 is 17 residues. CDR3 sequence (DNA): TGTGCCAGCACCTTAGGCGGGGCTAGCGGGACCTACAATGAGCAGTTCTTC. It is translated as CASTLGGASGTYNEQFF.

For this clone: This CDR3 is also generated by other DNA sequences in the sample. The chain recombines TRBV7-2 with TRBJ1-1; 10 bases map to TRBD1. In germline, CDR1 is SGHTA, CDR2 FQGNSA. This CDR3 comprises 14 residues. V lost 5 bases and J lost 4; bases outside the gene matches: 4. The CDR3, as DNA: TGTGCCAGCAGCCCACGGACAGGGGGCACTGAAGCTTTCTTT. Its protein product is CASSPRTGGTEAFF.

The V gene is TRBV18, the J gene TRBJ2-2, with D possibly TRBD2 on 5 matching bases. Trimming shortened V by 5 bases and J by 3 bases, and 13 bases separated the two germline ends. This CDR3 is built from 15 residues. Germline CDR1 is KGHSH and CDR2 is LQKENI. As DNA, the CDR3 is TGTGCCAGCTCATCTTCGACTATTTACACCGGGGAGCTGTTTTTT. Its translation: CASSSSTIYTGELFF.

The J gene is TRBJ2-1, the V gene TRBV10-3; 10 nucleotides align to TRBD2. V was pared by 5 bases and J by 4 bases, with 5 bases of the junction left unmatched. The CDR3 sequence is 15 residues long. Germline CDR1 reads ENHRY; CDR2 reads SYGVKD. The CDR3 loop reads CAISPLAGAYNEQFF. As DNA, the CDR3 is TGTGCCATCAGTCCTCTAGCGGGGGCATACAATGAGCAGTTCTTC.

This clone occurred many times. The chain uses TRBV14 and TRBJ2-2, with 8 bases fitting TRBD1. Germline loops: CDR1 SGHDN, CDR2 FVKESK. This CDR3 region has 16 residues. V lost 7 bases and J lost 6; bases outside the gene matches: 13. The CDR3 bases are TGTGCCAGCAACACCGCCGGACAGGGAGTCGCCGGGGAGCTGTTTTTT. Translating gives CASNTAGQGVAGELFF. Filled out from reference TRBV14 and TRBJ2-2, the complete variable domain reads EAGVTQFPSHSVIEKGQTVTLRCDPISGHDNLYWYRRVMGKEIKFLLHFVKESKQDESGMPNNRFLAERTGGTYSTLKVQPAELEDSGVYFCASNTAGQGVAGELFFGEGSRLTVL.

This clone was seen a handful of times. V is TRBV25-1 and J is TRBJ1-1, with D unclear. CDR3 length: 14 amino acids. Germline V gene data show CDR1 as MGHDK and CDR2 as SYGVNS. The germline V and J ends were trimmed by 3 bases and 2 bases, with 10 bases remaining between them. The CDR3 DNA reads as TGTGCCAGCAGTGAGGCAGTTAGCAACACTGAAGCTTTCTTT. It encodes CASSEAVSNTEAFF.

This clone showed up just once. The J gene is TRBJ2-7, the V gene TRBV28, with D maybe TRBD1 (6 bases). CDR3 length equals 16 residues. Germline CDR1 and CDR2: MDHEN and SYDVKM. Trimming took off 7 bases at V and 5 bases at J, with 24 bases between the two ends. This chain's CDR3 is CASNLYLGASKDEQYF. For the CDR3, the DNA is TGTGCCAGCAATCTATACCTGGGGGCCTCTAAGGACGAGCAGTACTTC.

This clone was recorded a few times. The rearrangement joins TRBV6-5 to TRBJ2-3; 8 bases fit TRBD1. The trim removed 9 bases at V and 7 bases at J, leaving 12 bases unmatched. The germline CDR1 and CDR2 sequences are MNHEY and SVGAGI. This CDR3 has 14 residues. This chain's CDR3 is CASKGAGGTNTQYF. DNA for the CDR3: TGTGCCAGTAAGGGAGCAGGGGGCACGAATACGCAGTATTTT.

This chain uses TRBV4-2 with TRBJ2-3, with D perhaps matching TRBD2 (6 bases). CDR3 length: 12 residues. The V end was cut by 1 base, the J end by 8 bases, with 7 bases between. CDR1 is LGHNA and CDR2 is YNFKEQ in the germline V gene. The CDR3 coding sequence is TGTGCCAGCAGCCAAGTGGGGGGTACGCAGTATTTT. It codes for CASSQVGGTQYF.

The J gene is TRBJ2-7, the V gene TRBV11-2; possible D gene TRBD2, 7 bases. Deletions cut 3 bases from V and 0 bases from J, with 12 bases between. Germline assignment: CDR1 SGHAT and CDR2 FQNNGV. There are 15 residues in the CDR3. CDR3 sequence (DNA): TGTGCCAGCAGCTTCGGCGGGGGCCGCTCCTACGAGCAGTACTTC. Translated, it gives CASSFGGGRSYEQYF.

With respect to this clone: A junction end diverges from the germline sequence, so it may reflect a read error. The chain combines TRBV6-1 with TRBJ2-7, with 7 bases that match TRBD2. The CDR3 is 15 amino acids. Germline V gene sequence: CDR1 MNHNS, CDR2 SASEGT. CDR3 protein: CASREASGSSYEQYF. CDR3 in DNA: TGTGCCAGCAGGGAAGCTAGCGGTAGCTCCTACGAGCAGTACTTC.

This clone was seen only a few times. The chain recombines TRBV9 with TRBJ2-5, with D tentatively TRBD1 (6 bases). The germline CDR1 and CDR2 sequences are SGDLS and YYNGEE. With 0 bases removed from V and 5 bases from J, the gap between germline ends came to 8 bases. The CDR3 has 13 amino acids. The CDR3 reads CASSVVTGETQYF. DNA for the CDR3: TGTGCCAGCAGCGTAGTCACAGGGGAGACCCAGTACTTC. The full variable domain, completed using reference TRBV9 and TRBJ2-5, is DSGVTQTPKHLITATGQRVTLRCSPRSGDLSVYWYQQSLDQGLQFLIQYYNGEERAKGNILERFSAQQFPDLHSELNLSSLELGDSALYFCASSVVTGETQYFGPGTRLLVL.

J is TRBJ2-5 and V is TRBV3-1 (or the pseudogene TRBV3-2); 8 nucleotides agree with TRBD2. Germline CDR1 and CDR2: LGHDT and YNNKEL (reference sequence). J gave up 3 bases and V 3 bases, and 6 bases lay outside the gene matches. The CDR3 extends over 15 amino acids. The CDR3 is CASSHAGTRKETQYF. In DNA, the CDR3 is TGTGCCAGCAGCCACGCCGGGACTAGGAAAGAGACCCAGTACTTC.